The 17 T cell receptor beta chains reported below all come from one sample, sequenced in a study of human T cells and chemical hapten exposure. The time point was: pre-sensitization, week 0. Noted treatment: therapeutic diphenylcyclopropenone sensitization with weekly scalp DPC. One entry per CDR3 protein, called by TCRdb with MiXCR from the RACE reads. The sample consists of roughly 260,000 distinct CDR3 sequences, more than 6.5% of them appearing once. Here the sequenced sample was whole blood, taken in connection with sensitization to the hapten diphenylcyclopropenone (DPC). Source of these receptors: a woman in her thirties or forties with alopecia areata. Some clones in this sample may be carry-over from other donors' samples.

This clonotype occurred many times. The rearrangement uses TRBV7-2 and TRBJ2-1; 10 nucleotides line up with TRBD2. With 5 bases clipped from V and 4 bases from J, the junction kept 5 bases outside the gene matches. The CDR3 contains 15 residues. Looked up from germline, CDR1 is SGHTA and CDR2 is FQGNSA. CDR3 sequence (DNA): TGTGCCAGCAGCCCCTGGACTAGCGGATACAATGAGCAGTTCTTC. Translated: CASSPWTSGYNEQFF.

V and J are TRBV21-1 and TRBJ1-2; TRBD1, the D gene given by the table, was not confirmed from the DNA. TRBV21-1 is labeled a pseudogene. The CDR3 runs to 16 residues. CDR3 residues: CASSKEGPGDNYGYTF. As DNA, the CDR3 is TGTGCCAGCAGCAAGGAAGGGCCAGGGGACAACTATGGCTACACCTTC.

The chain has TRBV5-1 and TRBJ2-1; TRBD2 might be the D (5 bases). CDR1 and CDR2 from the germline V gene are SGHRS and YFSETQ. V was clipped by 6 bases and J by 6 bases, with 16 bases between them. The CDR3 loop spans 14 amino acids. The CDR3 reads CASKEGQVSNEQFF. The CDR3 DNA reads as TGCGCCAGCAAAGAGGGTCAAGTGAGCAATGAGCAGTTCTTC.

J is TRBJ1-1 and V is TRBV9; 7 bases match TRBD1. This CDR3 comprises 13 residues. Germline V gene lookup returns CDR1 SGDLS and CDR2 YYNGEE. Trimming removed 3 bases from V and 6 bases from J; junction bases left unmatched: 5. CDR3 sequence (DNA): TGTGCCAGCAGCGGACAGGGATATTCTGAAGCTTTCTTT. Translating it yields CASSGQGYSEAFF.

By share, this clonotype counts as medium-sized (0.01 to 0.1%). The J gene is TRBJ2-7, the V gene TRBV29-1; D gene ambiguous. The CDR3 has 13 residues. Trimming took off 3 bases at V and 3 bases at J, with 12 bases between the two ends. The germline gives CDR1 SQVTM, CDR2 ANQGSEA. CDR3 DNA sequence: TGCAGCGTTGAGCCAACGGGCGGCTACGAGCAGTACTTC. Translation: CSVEPTGGYEQYF.

In its sample, this clonotype was seen a few times. The chain links TRBV27 to TRBJ2-7; no definite D call. CDR3 length: 13 residues. Germline-derived CDR1 and CDR2 are MNHEY and SMNVEV (reference sequence). The ends were cut back, 0 bases at V and 7 bases at J, with 10 bases in the middle. The DNA for the CDR3 is TGTGCCAGCAGTTTATCAACGATGGGGGAGCAGTACTTC. Protein: CASSLSTMGEQYF.

The chain combines TRBV28 with TRBJ2-1; 7 nucleotides align to TRBD2. Germline trimming cut 7 bases from V and 7 bases from J; bases unmatched to any gene: 7. CDR1 and CDR2 (germline): MDHEN, SYDVKM. The CDR3 extends over 13 amino acids. The DNA for the CDR3 is TGTGCCAGCACCGACGCCGGGGGGAATGAGCAGTTCTTC. It encodes CASTDAGGNEQFF.

The chain links TRBV2 to TRBJ2-3, with 9 bases matching TRBD2. The CDR3 length is 15 residues. The germline V gene has CDR1 SNHLY and CDR2 FYNNEI. Unmatched junction bases numbered 5, after V lost 3 bases and J lost 4 bases. In nucleotides, the CDR3 is TGTGCCAGCAGTGAGGTTGGCGGGAGGGCAGATACGCAGTATTTT. Its protein is CASSEVGGRADTQYF.

The chain joins TRBV24-1 to TRBJ2-7, with D possibly being TRBD1 (5 bases). The V end was cut by 1 base, the J end by 6 bases, with 6 bases between. Germline V lookup: CDR1 KGHDR, CDR2 SFDVKD. The CDR3 runs 12 residues. Here the CDR3 DNA reads TGTGCCACCAGTGATTTCACAGGCGAGCAGTACTTC. Translating gives CATSDFTGEQYF.

This clonotype was counted at least ten times. The rearrangement joins TRBV5-1 to TRBJ2-7; 9 nucleotides match TRBD1. With V trimmed by 2 bases and J by 4 bases, 7 bases remained unmatched. The CDR3 extends over 15 amino acids. Germline V CDR1 and CDR2: SGHRS, YFSETQ. CDR3 loop: CASSFDGTGSYEQYF. CDR3 DNA sequence: TGCGCCAGCAGCTTCGACGGGACAGGGAGTTACGAGCAGTACTTC.

This clonotype was seen ten or more times. This chain joins TRBV11-1 and TRBJ2-5; 13 bases fit TRBD2. The V and J ends lost 5 bases and 2 bases, in that order; junction bases with no gene match: 8. Looked up from germline, CDR1 is SGHAT and CDR2 is FQDESV (reference sequence). The CDR3 consists of 17 residues. Here the CDR3 DNA reads TGTGCCAGCAGCCAGGGGACTAGCGGGATGGAGCAAGAGACCCAGTACTTC. Translated, it gives CASSQGTSGMEQETQYF.

The V and J genes are TRBV6-6 and TRBJ2-3; TRBD2 aligns across 9 bases. The CDR3 covers 17 residues. The germline gives CDR1 MNHNY, CDR2 SVGAGI (reference sequence). After removal of 0 bases from V and 0 bases from J, the junction contained 4 bases not matched to a gene. CDR3: CASSYSGTSFSTDTQYF. The CDR3 region has the DNA TGTGCCAGCAGTTACTCCGGGACTAGCTTTAGCACAGATACGCAGTATTTT.

This chain connects TRBV10-3 to TRBJ1-1; a weak D match, TRBD1 (5 bases). The germline V and J ends were trimmed by 6 bases and 1 base, with 18 bases remaining between them. Germline values: CDR1 ENHRY, CDR2 SYGVKD. This CDR3 contains 16 residues. CDR3 sequence (DNA): TGTGCCATCAGAAGTACTCAGGGATCCCCGAACACTGAAGCTTTCTTT. It translates to CAIRSTQGSPNTEAFF.

This clonotype showed up just a few times. This chain joins TRBV12-3 or TRBV12-4 and TRBJ2-1; TRBD1 agrees at 8 bases. Trimming cost V 3 bases and J 5 bases; bases outside gene matches: 9. The CDR3 is made up of 16 amino acids. DNA for the CDR3: TGTGCCAGCAGTTTGATGCTTACAGGGGGACACAATGAGCAGTTCTTC. It is translated as CASSLMLTGGHNEQFF.

This rearrangement joins TRBV12-3 or TRBV12-4 to TRBJ2-1, with 8 bases aligning to TRBD2. The CDR3 length is 15 residues. V was clipped by 7 bases and J by 9 bases; unmatched bases: 14. The DNA of the CDR3 is TGTGCCAGCATCATCCGGGAGGGCCCCAATAGTGAGCAGTTCTTC. Translated, it gives CASIIREGPNSEQFF.

This clonotype was recorded many times. Here the CDR3 DNA reads TGTGCCAGCAGACCCTCTAGCACCCATGAGCAGTTCTTC. This translates into CASRPSSTHEQFF. The chain has TRBV27 and TRBJ2-1; maybe TRBD2 (5 bases). V lost 6 bases and J lost 8, with 14 bases in between. Germline CDR1 and CDR2: MNHEY and SMNVEV (reference sequence). The CDR3 runs to 13 residues.

The chain uses TRBV14 and TRBJ1-1; D is perhaps TRBD1 (5 bases). The CDR3 runs to 13 residues. V lost 5 bases and J lost 1, with 8 bases in between. Germline V lookup: CDR1 SGHDN, CDR2 FVKESK. CDR3 bases: TGTGCCAGCAGCGAAGGGACGAACACTGAAGCTTTCTTT. This translates into CASSEGTNTEAFF.